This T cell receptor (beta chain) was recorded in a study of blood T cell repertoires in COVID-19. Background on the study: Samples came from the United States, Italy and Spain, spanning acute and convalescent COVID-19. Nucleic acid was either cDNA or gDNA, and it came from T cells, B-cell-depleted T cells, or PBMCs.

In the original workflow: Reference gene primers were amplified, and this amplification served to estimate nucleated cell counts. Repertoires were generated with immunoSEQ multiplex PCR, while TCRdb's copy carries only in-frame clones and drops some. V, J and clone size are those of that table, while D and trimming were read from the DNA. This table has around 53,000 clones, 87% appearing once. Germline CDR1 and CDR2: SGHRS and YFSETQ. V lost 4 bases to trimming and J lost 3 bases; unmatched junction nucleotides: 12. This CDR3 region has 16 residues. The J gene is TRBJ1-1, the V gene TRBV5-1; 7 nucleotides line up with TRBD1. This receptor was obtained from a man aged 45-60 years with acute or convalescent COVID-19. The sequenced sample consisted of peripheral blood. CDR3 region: CASSPSGTAGDTEAFF. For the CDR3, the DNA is TGCGCCAGCAGCCCGTCCGGGACAGCCGGGGACACTGAAGCTTTCTTT.